Listed below are T cell receptor beta chains from one sample, sequenced in a study of blood T cell repertoires in COVID-19. TCRdb's copy holds only in-frame clones and misses some; the assay was immunoSEQ multiplex PCR. The sample contains more than 200,000 clones, around 82% of which appear only once. Sample: peripheral blood. The receptors come from a man aged 45-60 years with active or convalescent COVID-19. CDR3s include the opening cysteine and the closing phenylalanine or tryptophan. D genes are given only for firm matches. Clone size is given for some rows only: seen once, a few or many times, or a class if the clone is expanded.

>few|-|TRBJ1-6|TRBV12-3/TRBV12-4
CASSLGEISPLHF
TGTGCCAGCAGTTTAGGGGAGATCTCACCCCTCCACTTT
>-|-|TRBJ1-6|TRBV6-2/TRBV6-3
CASSYYGQGIHF
TGTGCCAGCAGTTACTACGGGCAGGGAATCCACTTT
>-|-|TRBJ1-3|TRBV28
CASRAPVGSGNTIYF
TGTGCCAGCAGAGCTCCCGTCGGTTCTGGAAACACCATATATTTT
>-|TRBD1|TRBJ1-5|TRBV6-2/TRBV6-3
CASSYRDRGPNQPQHF
TGTGCCAGCAGTTACCGTGACAGGGGACCAAATCAGCCCCAGCATTTT
>-|TRBD1|TRBJ2-5|TRBV14
CASSQPGGARTQYF
TGTGCCAGCAGCCAACCAGGGGGCGCGCGGACCCAGTACTTC
>once|-|TRBJ1-2|TRBV6-5
CASSHPGADGYTF
TGTGCCAGCAGCCATCCAGGGGCGGATGGCTACACCTTC
>few|TRBD1|TRBJ2-7|TRBV7-9
CASSLVGDSLYEQYF
TGTGCCAGCAGCTTAGTTGGGGACAGCCTCTACGAGCAGTACTTC
>few|-|TRBJ1-3|TRBV5-6
CASSSTAAGNTIYF
TGTGCCAGCAGCAGCACAGCAGCTGGAAACACCATATATTTT
>-|TRBD1|TRBJ1-6|TRBV5-6
CASSLGAGGNSPLHF
TGTGCCAGCAGCTTGGGGGCAGGGGGTAATTCACCCCTCCACTTT
>-|TRBD2|TRBJ2-5|TRBV7-2
CASSSYSGGAEVRYF
TGTGCCAGCAGCTCGTATAGCGGGGGGGCCGAGGTTCGGTACTTC
>-|TRBD1|TRBJ1-2|TRBV19
CASSSSPRTGGSRGYTF
TGTGCCAGTAGTTCATCCCCTCGGACAGGGGGAAGTCGTGGCTACACCTTC
>-|-|TRBJ2-7|TRBV5-1
CASSPQGTPYEQYF
TGCGCCAGCAGTCCGCAGGGGACCCCCTACGAGCAGTACTTC
>-|-|TRBJ1-2|TRBV12-3/TRBV12-4
CASSSQGHYGYTF
TGTGCCAGCAGTTCGCAGGGGCACTATGGCTACACCTTC
>-|TRBD1|TRBJ2-7|TRBV3-1/TRBV3-2
CASSQTGAYEQYF
TGTGCCAGCAGCCAAACAGGGGCCTACGAGCAGTACTTC
>-|-|TRBJ2-5|TRBV6-6
CASSYSARKETQYF
TGTGCCAGCAGTTACTCGGCCCGCAAAGAGACCCAGTACTTC
>-|TRBD2|TRBJ2-2|TRBV30
CAWSPAGGRTGELFF
TGTGCCTGGAGCCCAGCGGGGGGGAGGACCGGGGAGCTGTTTTTT
>-|TRBD1|TRBJ2-3|TRBV4-2
CASSGTGETDTQYF
TGTGCCAGCAGTGGGACAGGGGAGACCGATACGCAGTATTTT
>-|-|TRBJ1-2|TRBV9
CASSAGFNYGYTF
TGTGCCAGCAGCGCTGGCTTCAACTATGGCTACACCTTC
>-|-|TRBJ1-6|TRBV6-1
CASSEVVRNSPLHF
TGTGCCAGCAGTGAAGTGGTCAGGAATTCACCCCTCCACTTT
>once|-|TRBJ2-3|TRBV18
CASSPPARTDTQYF
TGTGCCAGCTCACCACCGGCTCGCACAGATACGCAGTATTTT
>-|TRBD1|TRBJ1-3|TRBV5-4
CASSPGGGGFSGNTIYF
TGTGCCAGCAGCCCGGGAGGGGGCGGCTTCTCTGGAAACACCATATATTTT
>-|TRBD1|TRBJ1-1|TRBV7-9
CASSITGDSYEAFF
TGTGCCAGCAGCATAACAGGGGACAGTTACGAAGCTTTCTTT
>few|-|TRBJ1-3|TRBV14
CASSLPQQFGNTIYF
TGTGCCAGCAGCCTCCCACAACAATTTGGAAACACCATATATTTT
>-|TRBD1|TRBJ2-3|TRBV11-2
CASSKRDRTDTQYF
TGTGCCAGCAGTAAACGGGACAGAACAGATACGCAGTATTTT
>-|-|TRBJ1-1|TRBV29-1
CSVERTATEAFF
TGCAGCGTTGAGAGGACAGCTACTGAAGCTTTCTTT
>-|-|TRBJ2-2|TRBV5-1
CASSSLALNTGELFF
TGCGCCAGCAGCTCCTTAGCCTTGAACACCGGGGAGCTGTTTTTT
>-|TRBD1|TRBJ2-5|TRBV6-1
CASSEDWTGVRRETQYF
TGTGCCAGCAGTGAAGATTGGACAGGGGTACGTCGAGAGACCCAGTACTTC
>-|TRBD2|TRBJ2-5|TRBV5-1
CASSLLSGGTKETQYF
TGCGCCAGCAGCTTGCTTAGCGGGGGGACTAAAGAGACCCAGTACTTC
>-|-|TRBJ2-1|TRBV7-8
CASSLGLGNEQFF
TGTGCCAGCAGCTTAGGACTGGGCAATGAGCAGTTCTTC
>-|-|TRBJ1-6|TRBV6-5
CASSYSKISPLHF
TGTGCCAGCAGTTACTCCAAAATCTCACCCCTCCACTTT
>once|-|TRBJ2-2|TRBV28
CASSSPTVTGELFF
TGTGCCAGCAGTTCCCCGACTGTGACCGGGGAGCTGTTTTTT
>-|-|TRBJ2-7|TRBV19
CASSFQVNYEQYF
TGTGCCAGTAGTTTCCAGGTTAACTACGAGCAGTACTTC
>once|TRBD2|TRBJ2-5|TRBV6-2/TRBV6-3
CASSYPTSGGATQETQYF
TGTGCCAGCAGTTACCCGACTAGCGGGGGGGCAACTCAAGAGACCCAGTACTTC
>-|-|TRBJ1-1|TRBV4-2
CASSQDVVGTEAFF
TGTGCCAGCAGCCAAGATGTGGTCGGCACTGAAGCTTTCTTT
>-|-|TRBJ1-2|TRBV4-3
CASSHRTDYGYTF
TGCGCCAGCAGCCATCGGACAGACTATGGCTACACCTTC
>-|-|TRBJ1-2|TRBV14
CASSQPNYGYTF
TGTGCCAGCAGCCAACCGAACTATGGCTACACCTTC
>-|TRBD2|TRBJ2-1|TRBV2
CASSPLAGGWSSYNEQFF
TGTGCCAGCAGCCCCCTAGCGGGGGGCTGGAGCTCCTACAATGAGCAGTTCTTC
>-|-|TRBJ2-1|TRBV12-5
CASGWGQSHNEQFF
TGTGCTAGTGGTTGGGGGCAATCCCACAATGAGCAGTTCTTC
>-|-|TRBJ2-2|TRBV4-3
CASSQDRDTGELFF
TGCGCCAGCAGCCAGGACAGAGACACCGGGGAGCTGTTTTTT
>-|TRBD1|TRBJ1-4|TRBV28
CASSPTGDIREKLFF
TGTGCCAGCAGTCCCACAGGGGATATTCGTGAAAAACTGTTTTTT
>-|-|TRBJ2-5|TRBV5-4
CASSFPGATQETQYF
TGTGCCAGCAGCTTTCCAGGGGCCACGCAAGAGACCCAGTACTTC
>few|TRBD1|TRBJ1-4|TRBV6-5
CASSYTGEDEKLFF
TGTGCCAGCAGTTACACAGGGGAGGACGAAAAACTGTTTTTT
>-|-|TRBJ1-4|TRBV6-5
CASSQTGGDEKLFF
TGTGCCAGCAGCCAAACTGGCGGAGATGAAAAACTGTTTTTT
>-|-|TRBJ1-6|TRBV21-1
CASSKSVTGWSPLHF
TGTGCCAGCAGCAAATCCGTGACAGGATGGTCACCCCTCCACTTT
>-|-|TRBJ1-3|TRBV28
CASSYLQGTNTIYF
TGTGCCAGCAGTTACCTACAGGGAACCAACACCATATATTTT
>-|-|TRBJ2-6|TRBV28
CASSLGASGANVLTF
TGTGCCAGCAGTTTAGGGGCCTCTGGGGCCAACGTCCTGACTTTC
>-|-|TRBJ1-1|TRBV20-1
CSAYGTVEAFF
TGCAGTGCTTACGGGACTGTCGAAGCTTTCTTT